This section outlines one T cell receptor (beta chain) sequence together with its context. The antigen is unknown. The data belong to a study of OX40 agonist ivuxolimab in advanced cancers. Study summary: The patients got ivuxolimab, which is an agonistic anti-OX40 (CD134) antibody. Earlier treatment with anti-PD-1, anti-PD-L1 or anti-CTLA-4 was permitted, and under 50% had received some.

Clones were read by immunoSEQ multiplex PCR, and TCRdb kept only the in-frame ones, dropping some. The sample records tens of thousands of clones, about 87% being singletons. Study observations and caveats: In the 0.1 to 3.0 mg/kg range, CD4+ and CD8+ blood T cells had expanded clonally by week 6.

Baseline was the first blood sampling point, followed by cycle 4 day 1 and cycle 7 day 1. Material: CD4+ or CD8+ T cells sorted from blood, obtained in a trial of the OX40 agonist ivuxolimab. The sequence derives from an adult with an advanced solid tumor such as melanoma, head and neck, liver or kidney cancer.

The CDR3 spells CASSLSGTGGYEQYF. CDR3 nucleotide sequence: TGTGCCAGCAGCTTATCCGGGACAGGGGGCTACGAGCAGTACTTC. This chain joins TRBV7-3 and TRBJ2-7, with 11 bases aligning to TRBD1. The CDR3 totals 15 residues. Germline V gene lookup returns CDR1 SGHTA and CDR2 FQGTGA. J lost 3 bases, V lost 2 bases, and 3 bases had no gene match. Based on the CDR3 plus reference TRBV7-3 and TRBJ2-7, the full variable domain is GAGVSQTPSNKVTEKGKYVELRCDPISGHTALYWYRQSLGQGPEFLIYFQGTGAADDSGLPNDRFFAVRPEGSVSTLKIQRTERGDSAVYLCASSLSGTGGYEQYFGPGTRLTVT.